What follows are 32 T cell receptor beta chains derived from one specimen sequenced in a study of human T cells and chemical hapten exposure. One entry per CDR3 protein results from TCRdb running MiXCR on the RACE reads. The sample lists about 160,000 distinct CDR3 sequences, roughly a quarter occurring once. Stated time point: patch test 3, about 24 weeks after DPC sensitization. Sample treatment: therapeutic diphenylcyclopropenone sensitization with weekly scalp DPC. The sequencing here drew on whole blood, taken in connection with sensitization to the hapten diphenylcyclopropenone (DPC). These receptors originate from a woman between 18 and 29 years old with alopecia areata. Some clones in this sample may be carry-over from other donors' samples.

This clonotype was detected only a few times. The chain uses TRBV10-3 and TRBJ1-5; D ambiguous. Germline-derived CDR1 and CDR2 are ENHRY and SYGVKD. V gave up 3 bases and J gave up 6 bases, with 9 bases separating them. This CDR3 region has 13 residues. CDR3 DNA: TGTGCCATCAGTGACAGCCAAGTTCAGCCCCAGCATTTT. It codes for CAISDSQVQPQHF.

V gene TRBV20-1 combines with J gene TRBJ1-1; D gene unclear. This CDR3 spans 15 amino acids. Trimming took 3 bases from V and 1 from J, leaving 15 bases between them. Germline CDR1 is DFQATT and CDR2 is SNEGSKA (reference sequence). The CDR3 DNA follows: TGCAGTGCTAGGAGCCGTTCTCACCCGAACACTGAAGCTTTCTTT. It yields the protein CSARSRSHPNTEAFF.

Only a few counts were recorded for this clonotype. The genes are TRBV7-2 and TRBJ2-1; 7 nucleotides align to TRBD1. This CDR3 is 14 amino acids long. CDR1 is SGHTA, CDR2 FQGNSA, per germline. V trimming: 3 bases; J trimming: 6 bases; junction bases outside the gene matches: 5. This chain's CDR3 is CASSFPGQANEQFF. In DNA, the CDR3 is TGTGCCAGCAGCTTCCCCGGACAGGCCAATGAGCAGTTCTTC.

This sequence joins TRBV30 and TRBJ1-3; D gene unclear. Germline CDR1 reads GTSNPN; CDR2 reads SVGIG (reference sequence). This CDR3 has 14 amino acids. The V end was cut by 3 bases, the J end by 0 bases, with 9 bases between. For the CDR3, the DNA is TGTGCCTGGAGACGACTGACCTCTGGAAACACCATATATTTT. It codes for CAWRRLTSGNTIYF.

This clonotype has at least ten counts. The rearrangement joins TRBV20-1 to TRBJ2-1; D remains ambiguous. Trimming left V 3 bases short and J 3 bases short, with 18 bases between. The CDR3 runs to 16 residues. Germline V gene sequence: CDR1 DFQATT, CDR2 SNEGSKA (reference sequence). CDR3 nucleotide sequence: TGCAGTGCTAGGCCTAACACAATCGCGGTCTACAATGAGCAGTTCTTC. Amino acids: CSARPNTIAVYNEQFF.

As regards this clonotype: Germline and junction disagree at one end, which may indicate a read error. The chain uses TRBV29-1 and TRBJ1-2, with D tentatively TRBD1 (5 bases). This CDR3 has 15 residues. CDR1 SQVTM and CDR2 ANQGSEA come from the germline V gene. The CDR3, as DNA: TGCAGCGTCGAAGACAGCCTCTGGACTAGTTATGGCTACACCTTC. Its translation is CSVEDSLWTSYGYTF.

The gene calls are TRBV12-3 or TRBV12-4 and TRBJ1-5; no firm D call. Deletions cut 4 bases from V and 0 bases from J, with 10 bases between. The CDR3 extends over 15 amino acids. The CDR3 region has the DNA TGTGCCAGCAGTTCGCACACCCATAGCAATCAGCCCCAGCATTTT. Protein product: CASSSHTHSNQPQHF.

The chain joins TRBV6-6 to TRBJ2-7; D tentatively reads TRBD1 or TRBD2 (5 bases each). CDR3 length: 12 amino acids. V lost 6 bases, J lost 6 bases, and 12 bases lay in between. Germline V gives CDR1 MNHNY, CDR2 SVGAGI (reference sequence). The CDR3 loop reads CASSPLGTEQYF. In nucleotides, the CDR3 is TGTGCCAGCAGCCCGCTGGGGACCGAGCAGTACTTC.

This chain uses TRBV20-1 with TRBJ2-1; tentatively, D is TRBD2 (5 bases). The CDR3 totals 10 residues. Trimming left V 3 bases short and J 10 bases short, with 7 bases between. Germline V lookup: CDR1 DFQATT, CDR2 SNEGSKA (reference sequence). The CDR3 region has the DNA TGCAGTGCTAGCGGGATAGAGCAGTTCTTC. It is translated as CSASGIEQFF.

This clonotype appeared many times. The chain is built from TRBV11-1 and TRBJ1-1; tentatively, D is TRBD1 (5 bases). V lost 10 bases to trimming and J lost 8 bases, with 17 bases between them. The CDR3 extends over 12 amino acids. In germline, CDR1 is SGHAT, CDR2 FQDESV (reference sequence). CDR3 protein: CATRDVLAEAFF. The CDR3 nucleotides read TGTGCCACCCGGGACGTCTTGGCCGAAGCTTTCTTT. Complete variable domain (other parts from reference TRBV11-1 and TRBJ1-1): EAEVAQSPRYKITEKSQAVAFWCDPISGHATLYWYRQILGQGPELLVQFQDESVVDDSQLPKDRFSAERLKGVDSTLKIQPAELGDSAMYLCATRDVLAEAFFGQGTRLTVV.

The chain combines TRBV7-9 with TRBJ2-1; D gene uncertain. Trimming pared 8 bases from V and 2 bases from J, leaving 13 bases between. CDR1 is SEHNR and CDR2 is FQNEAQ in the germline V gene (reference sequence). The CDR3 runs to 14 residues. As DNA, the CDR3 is TGTGCCAGCCGGGCCAGCAGACCCTACAATGAGCAGTTCTTC. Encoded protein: CASRASRPYNEQFF.

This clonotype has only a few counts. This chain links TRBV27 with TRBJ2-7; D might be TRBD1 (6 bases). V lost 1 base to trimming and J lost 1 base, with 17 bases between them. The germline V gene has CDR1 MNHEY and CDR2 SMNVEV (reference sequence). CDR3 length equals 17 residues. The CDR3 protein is CASSLYQRRTESYEQYF. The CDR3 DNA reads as TGTGCCAGCAGTTTATACCAACGTAGGACAGAGTCCTACGAGCAGTACTTC.

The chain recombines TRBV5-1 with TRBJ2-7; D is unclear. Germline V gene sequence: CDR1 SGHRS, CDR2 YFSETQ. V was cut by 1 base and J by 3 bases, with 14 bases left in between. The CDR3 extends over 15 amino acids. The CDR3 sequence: CASSLFPVMNYEQYF. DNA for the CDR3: TGCGCCAGCAGCTTGTTTCCGGTAATGAACTACGAGCAGTACTTC.

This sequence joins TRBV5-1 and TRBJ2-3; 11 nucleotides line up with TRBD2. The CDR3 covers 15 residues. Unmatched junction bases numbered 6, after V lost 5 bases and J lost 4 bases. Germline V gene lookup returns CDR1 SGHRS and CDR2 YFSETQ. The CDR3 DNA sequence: TGCGCCAGCAGTTCAGGACTAGCGGGTCCAGATACGCAGTATTTT. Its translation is CASSSGLAGPDTQYF.

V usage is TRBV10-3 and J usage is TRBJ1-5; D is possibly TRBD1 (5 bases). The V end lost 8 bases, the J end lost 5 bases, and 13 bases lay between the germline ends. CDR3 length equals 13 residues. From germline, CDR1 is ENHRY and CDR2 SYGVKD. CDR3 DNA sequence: TGTGCCATCGGTCACGGGGGAGATCAGCCCCAGCATTTT. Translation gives CAIGHGGDQPQHF.

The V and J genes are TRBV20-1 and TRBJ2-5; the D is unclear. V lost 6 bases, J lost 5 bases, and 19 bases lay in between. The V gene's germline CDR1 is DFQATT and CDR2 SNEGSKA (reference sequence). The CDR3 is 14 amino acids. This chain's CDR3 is CSARPLGQSETQYF. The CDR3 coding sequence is TGCAGTGCCCGCCCGTTAGGGCAGAGTGAGACCCAGTACTTC.

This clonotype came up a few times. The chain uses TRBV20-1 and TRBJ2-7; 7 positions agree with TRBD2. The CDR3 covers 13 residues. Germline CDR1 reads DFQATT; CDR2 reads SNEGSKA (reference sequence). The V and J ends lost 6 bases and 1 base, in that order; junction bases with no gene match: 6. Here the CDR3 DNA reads TGCAGTGCCTCGACTAGCCCATCCTACGAGCAGTACTTC. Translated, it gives CSASTSPSYEQYF.

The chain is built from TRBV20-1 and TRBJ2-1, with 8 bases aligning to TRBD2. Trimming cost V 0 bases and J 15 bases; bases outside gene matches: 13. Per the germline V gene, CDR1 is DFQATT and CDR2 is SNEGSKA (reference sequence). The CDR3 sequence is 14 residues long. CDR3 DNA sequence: TGCAGTGCTAGAGATTGGTCTAGCGGGTTAAGTACGTTCTTC. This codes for CSARDWSSGLSTFF.

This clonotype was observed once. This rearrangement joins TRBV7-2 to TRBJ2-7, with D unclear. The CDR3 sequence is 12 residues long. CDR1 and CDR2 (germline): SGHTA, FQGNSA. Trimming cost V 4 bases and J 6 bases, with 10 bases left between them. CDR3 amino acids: CASSSSRREQYF. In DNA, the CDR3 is TGTGCCAGCAGCTCCTCCCGCCGCGAGCAGTACTTC.

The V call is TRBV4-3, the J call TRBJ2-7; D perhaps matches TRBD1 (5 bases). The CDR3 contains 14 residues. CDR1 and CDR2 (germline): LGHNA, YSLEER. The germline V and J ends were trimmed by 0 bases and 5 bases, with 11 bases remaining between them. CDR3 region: CASSQELGAHEQYF. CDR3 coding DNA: TGCGCCAGCAGCCAAGAGCTAGGGGCCCACGAGCAGTACTTC.

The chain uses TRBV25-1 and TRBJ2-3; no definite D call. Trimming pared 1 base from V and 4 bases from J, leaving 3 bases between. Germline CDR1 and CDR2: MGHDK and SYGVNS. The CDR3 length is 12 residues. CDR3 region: CASSESPDTQYF. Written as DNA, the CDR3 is TGTGCCAGCAGTGAATCCCCAGATACGCAGTATTTT.

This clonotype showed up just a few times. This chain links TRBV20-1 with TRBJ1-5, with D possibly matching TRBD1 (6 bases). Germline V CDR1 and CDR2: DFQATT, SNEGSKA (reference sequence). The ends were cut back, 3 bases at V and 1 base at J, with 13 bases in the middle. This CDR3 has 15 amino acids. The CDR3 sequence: CSASDWGPSNQPQHF. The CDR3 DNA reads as TGCAGTGCTAGTGACTGGGGGCCCAGCAATCAGCCCCAGCATTTT.

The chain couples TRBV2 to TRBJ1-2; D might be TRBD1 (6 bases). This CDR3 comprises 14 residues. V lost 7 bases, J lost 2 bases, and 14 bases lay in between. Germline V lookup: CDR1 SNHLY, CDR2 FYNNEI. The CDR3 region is CASTAGALNYGYTF. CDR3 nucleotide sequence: TGTGCCAGCACGGCGGGGGCCCTGAACTATGGCTACACCTTC. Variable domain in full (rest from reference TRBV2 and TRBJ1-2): EPEVTQTPSHQVTQMGQEVILRCVPISNHLYFYWYRQILGQKVEFLVSFYNNEISEKSEIFDDQFSVERPDGSNFTLKIRSTKLEDSAMYFCASTAGALNYGYTFGSGTRLTVV.

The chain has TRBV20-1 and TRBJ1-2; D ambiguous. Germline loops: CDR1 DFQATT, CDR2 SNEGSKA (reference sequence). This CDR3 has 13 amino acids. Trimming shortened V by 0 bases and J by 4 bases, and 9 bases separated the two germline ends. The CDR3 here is CSAREWVSYGYTF. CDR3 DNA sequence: TGCAGTGCTAGAGAATGGGTGAGCTATGGCTACACCTTC.

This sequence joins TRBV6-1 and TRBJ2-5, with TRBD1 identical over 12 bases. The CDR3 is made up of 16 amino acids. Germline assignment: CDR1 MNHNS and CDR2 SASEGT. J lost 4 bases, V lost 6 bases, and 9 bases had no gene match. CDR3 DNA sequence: TGTGCCAGCAGGTCCCCCGGGACAGGGGGCGGAGAGACCCAGTACTTC. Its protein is CASRSPGTGGGETQYF.

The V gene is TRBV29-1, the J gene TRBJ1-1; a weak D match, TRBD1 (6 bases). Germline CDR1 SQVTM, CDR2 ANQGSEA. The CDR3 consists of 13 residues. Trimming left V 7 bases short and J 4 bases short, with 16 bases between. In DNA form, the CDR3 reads TGCAGCGGTACCAGGGGAAGGGGCACTGAAGCTTTCTTT. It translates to CSGTRGRGTEAFF.

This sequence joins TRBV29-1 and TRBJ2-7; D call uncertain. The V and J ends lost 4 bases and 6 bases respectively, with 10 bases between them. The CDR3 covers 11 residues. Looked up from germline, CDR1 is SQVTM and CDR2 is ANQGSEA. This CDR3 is CSVGHRREQYF. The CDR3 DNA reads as TGCAGCGTTGGTCATAGGCGCGAGCAGTACTTC.

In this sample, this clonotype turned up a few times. The CDR3: CASSYRDLKSCCGYTF. The CDR3, as DNA: TGTGCCAGCAGCTACCGGGACCTCAAAAGCTGCTGTGGCTACACCTTC. V and J are TRBV3-2 and TRBJ1-2; the DNA was not used to check the table's D call, TRBD1. TRBV3-2 is a pseudogene. The CDR3 contains 16 residues.

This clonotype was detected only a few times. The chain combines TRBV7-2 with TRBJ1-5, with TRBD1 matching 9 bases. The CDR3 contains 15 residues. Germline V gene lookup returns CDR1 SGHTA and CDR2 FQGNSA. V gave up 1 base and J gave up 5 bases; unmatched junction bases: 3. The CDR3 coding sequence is TGTGCCAGCAGCTTAGGGGACAGGGTTCATCAGCCCCAGCATTTT. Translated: CASSLGDRVHQPQHF.

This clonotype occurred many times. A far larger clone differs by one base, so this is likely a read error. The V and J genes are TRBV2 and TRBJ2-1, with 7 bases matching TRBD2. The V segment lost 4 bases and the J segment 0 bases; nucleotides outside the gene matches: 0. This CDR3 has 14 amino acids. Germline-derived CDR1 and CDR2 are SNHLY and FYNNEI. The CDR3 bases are TGTGCCAGCAGTGGCGGGAGCTCCTACAATGAGCAGTTCTTC. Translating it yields CASSGGSSYNEQFF.

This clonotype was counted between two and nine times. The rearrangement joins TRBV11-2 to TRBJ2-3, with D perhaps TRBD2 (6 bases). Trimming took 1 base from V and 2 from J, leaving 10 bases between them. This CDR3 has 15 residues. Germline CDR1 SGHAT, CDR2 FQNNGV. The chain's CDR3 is CASSLGRGNTDTQYF. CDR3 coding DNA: TGTGCCAGCAGCTTAGGACGGGGGAACACAGATACGCAGTATTTT.

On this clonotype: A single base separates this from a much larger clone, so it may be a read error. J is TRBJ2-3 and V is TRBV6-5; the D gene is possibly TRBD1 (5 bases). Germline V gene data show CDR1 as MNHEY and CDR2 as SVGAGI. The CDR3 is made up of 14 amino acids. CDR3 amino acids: CASSSDRAADTQCF. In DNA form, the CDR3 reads TGTGCCAGCAGTTCAGACAGAGCTGCAGATACGCAGTGTTTT.